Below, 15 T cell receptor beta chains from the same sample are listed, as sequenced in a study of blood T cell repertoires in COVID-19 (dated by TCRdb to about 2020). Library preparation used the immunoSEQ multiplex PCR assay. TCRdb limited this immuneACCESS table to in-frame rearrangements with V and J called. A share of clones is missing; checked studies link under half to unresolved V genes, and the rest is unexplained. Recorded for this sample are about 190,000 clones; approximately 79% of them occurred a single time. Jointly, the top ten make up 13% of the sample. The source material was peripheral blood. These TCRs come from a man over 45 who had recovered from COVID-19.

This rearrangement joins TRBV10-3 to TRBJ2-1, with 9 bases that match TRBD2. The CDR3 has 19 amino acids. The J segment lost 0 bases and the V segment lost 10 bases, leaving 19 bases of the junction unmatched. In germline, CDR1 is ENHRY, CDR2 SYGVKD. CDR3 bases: TGTGCCAGTCTTTCGTCGACTAGCGGCTCCCAGGGCTCCTACAATGAGCAGTTCTTC. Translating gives CASLSSTSGSQGSYNEQFF.

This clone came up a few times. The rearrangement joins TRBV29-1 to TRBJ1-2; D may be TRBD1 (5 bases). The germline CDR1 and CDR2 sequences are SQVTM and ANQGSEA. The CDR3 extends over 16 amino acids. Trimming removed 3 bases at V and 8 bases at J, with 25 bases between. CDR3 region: CSVDQSGTTKGVGYTF. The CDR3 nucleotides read TGCAGCGTTGACCAGAGCGGGACGACTAAAGGGGTCGGCTACACCTTC. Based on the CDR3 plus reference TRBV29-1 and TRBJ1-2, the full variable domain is SAVISQKPSRDICQRGTSLTIQCQVDSQVTMMFWYRQQPGQSLTLIATANQGSEATYESGFVIDKFPISRPNLTFSTLTVSNMSPEDSSIYLCSVDQSGTTKGVGYTFGSGTRLTVV.

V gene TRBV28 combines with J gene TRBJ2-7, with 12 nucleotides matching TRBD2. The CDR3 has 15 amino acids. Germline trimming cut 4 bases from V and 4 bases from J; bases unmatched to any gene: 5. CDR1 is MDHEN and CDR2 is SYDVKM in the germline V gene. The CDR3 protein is CASSSWTSGEYEQYF. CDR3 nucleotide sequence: TGTGCCAGCAGTTCTTGGACTAGCGGGGAGTACGAGCAGTACTTC.

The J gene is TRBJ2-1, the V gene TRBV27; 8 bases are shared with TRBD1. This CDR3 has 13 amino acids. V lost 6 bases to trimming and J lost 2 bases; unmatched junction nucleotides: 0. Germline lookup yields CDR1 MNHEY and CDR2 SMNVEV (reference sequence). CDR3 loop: CASSRGPYNEQFF. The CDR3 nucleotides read TGTGCCAGCAGCAGGGGGCCCTACAATGAGCAGTTCTTC.

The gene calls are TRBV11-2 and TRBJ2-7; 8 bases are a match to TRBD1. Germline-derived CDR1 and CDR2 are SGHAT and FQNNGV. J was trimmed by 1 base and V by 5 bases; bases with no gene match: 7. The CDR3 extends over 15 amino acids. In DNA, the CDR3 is TGTGCCAGCAGCGGACGCACAGGGGGGTCCTACGAGCAGTACTTC. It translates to CASSGRTGGSYEQYF.

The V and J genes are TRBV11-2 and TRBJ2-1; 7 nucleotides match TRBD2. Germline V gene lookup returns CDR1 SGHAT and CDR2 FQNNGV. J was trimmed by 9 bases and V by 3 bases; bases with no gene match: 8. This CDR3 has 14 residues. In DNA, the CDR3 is TGTGCCAGCAGCTTCGGCCGCGGGAGTGGTGAGCAGTTCTTC. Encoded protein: CASSFGRGSGEQFF.

The DNA for the CDR3 is TGTGCCAGCAGCTTAACGGAAGAACAGGGAAGTTTGAAAGGCTACACCTTC. Protein sequence: CASSLTEEQGSLKGYTF. V usage is TRBV7-3 and J usage is TRBJ1-2; possible D gene TRBD1, 6 bases. This CDR3 region has 17 residues. Per the germline V gene, CDR1 is SGHTA and CDR2 is FQGTGA. V lost 0 bases and J lost 8, with 22 bases in between. The variable domain in full, with the rest retrieved from reference TRBV7-3 and TRBJ1-2, is GAGVSQTPSNKVTEKGKYVELRCDPISGHTALYWYRQSLGQGPEFLIYFQGTGAADDSGLPNDRFFAVRPEGSVSTLKIQRTERGDSAVYLCASSLTEEQGSLKGYTFGSGTRLTVV.

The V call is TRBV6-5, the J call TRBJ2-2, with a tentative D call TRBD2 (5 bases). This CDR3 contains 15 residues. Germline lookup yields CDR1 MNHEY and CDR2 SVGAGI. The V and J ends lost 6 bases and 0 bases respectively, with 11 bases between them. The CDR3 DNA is TGTGCCAGCAGCCTCGGACTTTCGAACACCGGGGAGCTGTTTTTT. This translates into CASSLGLSNTGELFF.

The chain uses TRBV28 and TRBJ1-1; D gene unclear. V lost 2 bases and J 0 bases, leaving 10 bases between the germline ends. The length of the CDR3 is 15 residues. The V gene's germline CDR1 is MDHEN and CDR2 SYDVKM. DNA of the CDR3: TGTGCCAGCAGTTTAGACGGCAGGTTGAACACTGAAGCTTTCTTT. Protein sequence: CASSLDGRLNTEAFF.

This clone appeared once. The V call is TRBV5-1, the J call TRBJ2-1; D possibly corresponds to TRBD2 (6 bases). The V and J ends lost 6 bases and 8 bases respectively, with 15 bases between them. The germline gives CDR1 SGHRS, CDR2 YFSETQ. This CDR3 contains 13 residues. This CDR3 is CASKRREYDEQFF. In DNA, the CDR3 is TGCGCCAGCAAGAGACGGGAGTACGATGAGCAGTTCTTC. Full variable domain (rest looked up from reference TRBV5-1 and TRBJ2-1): KAGVTQTPRYLIKTRGQQVTLSCSPISGHRSVSWYQQTPGQGLQFLFEYFSETQRNKGNFPGRFSGRQFSNSRSEMNVSTLELGDSALYLCASKRREYDEQFFGPGTRLTVL.

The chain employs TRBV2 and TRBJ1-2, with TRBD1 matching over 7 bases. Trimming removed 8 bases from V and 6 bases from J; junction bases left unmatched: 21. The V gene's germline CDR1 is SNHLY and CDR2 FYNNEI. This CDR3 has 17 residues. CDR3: CASGLGGRGRVKDGYTF. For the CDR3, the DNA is TGTGCCAGCGGCTTAGGGGGCCGGGGGCGCGTAAAAGATGGCTACACCTTC.

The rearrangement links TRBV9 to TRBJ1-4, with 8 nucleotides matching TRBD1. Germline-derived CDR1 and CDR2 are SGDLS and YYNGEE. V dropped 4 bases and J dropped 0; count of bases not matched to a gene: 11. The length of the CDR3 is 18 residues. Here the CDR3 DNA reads TGTGCCAGCAGCTTACGACAGGGGCCACCCACAACTAATGAAAAACTGTTTTTT. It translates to CASSLRQGPPTTNEKLFF.

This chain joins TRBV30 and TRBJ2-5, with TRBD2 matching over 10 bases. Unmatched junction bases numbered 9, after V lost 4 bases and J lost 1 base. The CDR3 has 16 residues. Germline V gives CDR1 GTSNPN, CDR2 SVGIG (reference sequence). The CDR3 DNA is TGTGCCTGGACGTATGGGGCTAGCGGGGGCCAAGAGACCCAGTACTTC. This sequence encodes CAWTYGASGGQETQYF.

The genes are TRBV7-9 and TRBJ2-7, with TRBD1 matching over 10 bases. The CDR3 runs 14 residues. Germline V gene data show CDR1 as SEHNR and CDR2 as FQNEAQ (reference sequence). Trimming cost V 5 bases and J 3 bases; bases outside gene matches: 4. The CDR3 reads CASSGGQGYYEQYF. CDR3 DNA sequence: TGTGCCAGCAGCGGGGGACAGGGGTACTACGAGCAGTACTTC.

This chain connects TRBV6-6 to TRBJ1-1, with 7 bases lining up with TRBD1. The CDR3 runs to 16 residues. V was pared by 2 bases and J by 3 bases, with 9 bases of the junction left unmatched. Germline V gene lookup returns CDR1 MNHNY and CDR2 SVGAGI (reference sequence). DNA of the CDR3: TGTGCCAGCAGTTACCGGGACGGAACAGGGGACACTGAAGCTTTCTTT. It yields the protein CASSYRDGTGDTEAFF.